This T cell receptor (beta chain) was documented in a study of beta chain features in type 1 diabetes. Study-wide background: Sorted cells, some 110,000,000 in number, were examined across all samples.

This clone was seen only a few times. Its cognate antigen is unknown. Since all of the isolated RNA was reverse transcribed, expressed TCRB transcripts were what got sequenced. Measured with immunoSEQ multiplex PCR; TCRdb has only the in-frame clones, and not every one. The sample gives approximately 280,000 clones, over 12% of which show up once; about 0.014% is in the top ten. CDR1 LNHDA and CDR2 SQIVND come from the germline V gene (reference sequence). The V segment lost 7 bases and the J segment 0 bases; nucleotides outside the gene matches: 8. The CDR3 extends over 18 amino acids. Findings and limits, study-wide: Moderate but significant shortening of TCRB CDR3s was recorded in all four CD4+ subsets from Type 1 diabetes patients.

The genes are TRBV19 and TRBJ1-6, with 11 bases lining up with TRBD1. The receptor comes from a man aged 18 to 35 with type 1 diabetes. The specimen sequenced was naive CD4+ T cells from blood. Here the CDR3 reads CASNDPGTGGSYNSPLHF. CDR3 coding DNA: TGTGCCAGTAACGATCCCGGGACAGGGGGCTCCTATAATTCACCCCTCCACTTT. Based on the CDR3 plus reference TRBV19 and TRBJ1-6, the full variable domain is DGGITQSPKYLFRKEGQNVTLSCEQNLNHDAMYWYRQDPGQGLRLIYYSQIVNDFQKGDIAEGYSVSREKKESFPLTVTSAQKNPTAFYLCASNDPGTGGSYNSPLHFGNGTRLTVT.